Presented here are 14 T cell receptor beta chains from one specimen sequenced in a study of control samples from healthy donors and cancer patients. Using immunoSEQ multiplex PCR, the repertoire was profiled, and TCRdb retains in-frame clones only, with some absent. The sample shows just over 150,000 clones, 80% to 90% of them seen only once. The material sequenced was blood. Receptors were obtained from a man between 25 and 39 years old in good health.

The J gene is TRBJ2-7, the V gene TRBV5-1; TRBD1 is a possible D gene (7 bases). CDR1 and CDR2 (germline): SGHRS, YFSETQ. Trimming took 4 bases from V and 7 from J, leaving 18 bases between them. The CDR3 is 14 amino acids. CDR3 in DNA: TGCGCCAGCAGCCAGGGACAGCCGAGCGGGGAGCAGTACTTC. The encoded protein is CASSQGQPSGEQYF.

The chain combines TRBV11-1 with TRBJ1-1, with no clear D. V lost 5 bases and J 4 bases, leaving 11 bases between the germline ends. The CDR3 contains 13 residues. Per germline, CDR1 SGHAT and CDR2 FQDESV (reference sequence). The CDR3 DNA sequence: TGTGCCAGCAGCCTAGAGCAGGCCACTGAAGCTTTCTTT. Residues: CASSLEQATEAFF.

V is TRBV27 and J is TRBJ2-2, with D possibly TRBD1 on 6 matching bases. The germline V and J ends were trimmed by 5 bases and 5 bases, with 18 bases remaining between them. The CDR3 has 16 residues. Germline V lookup: CDR1 MNHEY, CDR2 SMNVEV (reference sequence). The CDR3 DNA sequence: TGTGCCAGCAGTAGGTCCTCGTGGGGGCGTACCGGGGAGCTGTTTTTT. Translated: CASSRSSWGRTGELFF.

In its sample, this clone was seen a few times. The J gene is TRBJ1-5, the V gene TRBV28, with D perhaps matching TRBD1 (5 bases). The germline gives CDR1 MDHEN, CDR2 SYDVKM. This CDR3 comprises 13 residues. The ends were cut back, 7 bases at V and 2 bases at J, with 9 bases in the middle. CDR3 region: CASKAGGNQPQHF. The CDR3 DNA reads as TGTGCCAGCAAGGCGGGGGGCAATCAGCCCCAGCATTTT.

The J gene is TRBJ2-3, the V gene TRBV2, with D possibly being TRBD1 (6 bases). Germline V gives CDR1 SNHLY, CDR2 FYNNEI. V lost 5 bases and J lost 0, with 12 bases in between. The CDR3 length is 15 residues. CDR3: CASSQNRASTDTQYF. In nucleotides, the CDR3 is TGTGCCAGCAGTCAAAACAGGGCTAGCACAGATACGCAGTATTTT.

The chain is built from TRBV18 and TRBJ1-2; 8 bases align to TRBD1. Germline CDR1 and CDR2: KGHSH and LQKENI. The CDR3 runs 14 residues. After removal of 5 bases from V and 3 bases from J, the junction contained 5 bases not matched to a gene. The CDR3 protein is CASSKGTGDYGYTF. Here the CDR3 DNA reads TGTGCCAGCTCAAAGGGGACAGGTGACTATGGCTACACCTTC.

The genes are TRBV12-5 and TRBJ2-4; D possibly matches TRBD1 or TRBD2 (5 bases each). CDR1 LGHNT and CDR2 FRNRAP come from the germline V gene. The CDR3 runs 13 residues. The CDR3 DNA follows: TGTGCAGGGGACGGCGGAGCCAAAAACATTCAGTACTTC. Its translation: CAGDGGAKNIQYF.

This sequence joins TRBV19 and TRBJ2-3; D may be TRBD1 (5 bases). Trimming shortened V by 3 bases and J by 2 bases, and 9 bases separated the two germline ends. The CDR3 runs to 14 residues. Germline values: CDR1 LNHDA, CDR2 SQIVND (reference sequence). The CDR3 is CASSIDSYTDTQYF. CDR3 bases: TGTGCCAGTAGTATCGACAGTTACACAGATACGCAGTATTTT.

The chain has TRBV3-1 (or the pseudogene TRBV3-2) and TRBJ1-6, with 7 nucleotides matching TRBD1. The CDR3 has 14 residues. V dropped 7 bases and J dropped 2; count of bases not matched to a gene: 2. The V gene's germline CDR1 is LGHDT and CDR2 YNNKEL (reference sequence). The CDR3 DNA is TGTGCCAGCACCGGGACAGCCTATAATTCACCCCTCCACTTT. It specifies CASTGTAYNSPLHF.

This rearrangement joins TRBV5-1 to TRBJ1-2, with 11 bases lining up with TRBD1. In germline, CDR1 is SGHRS, CDR2 YFSETQ. The CDR3 contains 16 residues. Unmatched junction bases numbered 9, after V lost 3 bases and J lost 5 bases. CDR3 loop: CASSSDRGLVGYGYTF. The CDR3 nucleotides read TGCGCCAGCAGCTCGGACAGGGGGCTTGTTGGGTATGGCTACACCTTC.

The chain links TRBV7-2 to TRBJ2-7; possible D gene TRBD2, 5 bases. Trimming pared 5 bases from V and 9 bases from J, leaving 11 bases between. This CDR3 is built from 11 residues. Germline V gene sequence: CDR1 SGHTA, CDR2 FQGNSA. The CDR3 sequence is CASSAGGGQYF. The CDR3 DNA sequence: TGTGCCAGCAGCGCCGGTGGAGGGCAGTACTTC.

The genes are TRBV6-5 and TRBJ2-7, with D tentatively TRBD2 (6 bases). V was pared by 4 bases and J by 7 bases, with 20 bases between. Germline CDR1 MNHEY, CDR2 SVGAGI. The CDR3 is 15 residues long. This CDR3 reads CASSSVWRDREEQYF. The CDR3 DNA follows: TGTGCCAGCAGTTCGGTTTGGAGGGATCGGGAGGAGCAGTACTTC.

This chain uses TRBV20-1 with TRBJ1-5; no firm D call. V lost 3 bases and J lost 1, with 10 bases in between. CDR3 length equals 14 residues. Germline V lookup: CDR1 DFQATT, CDR2 SNEGSKA (reference sequence). The CDR3 here is CSASPKGSNQPQHF. CDR3 DNA sequence: TGCAGTGCTAGTCCGAAAGGGAGCAATCAGCCCCAGCATTTT.

V is TRBV5-1 and J is TRBJ1-6, with D possibly matching TRBD1 (6 bases). Per germline, CDR1 SGHRS and CDR2 YFSETQ. This CDR3 region has 14 residues. The V end lost 0 bases, the J end lost 7 bases, and 8 bases lay between the germline ends. The CDR3 nucleotides are TGCGCCAGCAGCTTGGCTCAGGGGAATTCACCCCTCCACTTT. Protein: CASSLAQGNSPLHF.